The 10 T cell receptor beta chains in this list originate from one sample, sequenced in a study of control samples from healthy donors and cancer patients. Clones were sequenced by immunoSEQ multiplex PCR, and TCRdb holds only the in-frame ones, with some missing. Of roughly 25,000 clones detected, approximately 91% appear once; the ten largest clones hold over 10%. Sequencing input: PBMCs. The source of these receptors is a man in his fifties or sixties with lung cancer.

This sequence joins TRBV11-3 and TRBJ2-3; 9 bases are shared with TRBD2. CDR1 is SGHNT, CDR2 YENEEA, per germline. The CDR3 is 16 residues long. V lost 5 bases, J lost 3 bases, and 9 bases stayed unmatched. The CDR3 DNA is TGTGCCAGCAGCCTCCTTGCGGGGGGGAAGACAGATACGCAGTATTTT. Residues: CASSLLAGGKTDTQYF.

The V and J genes are TRBV27 and TRBJ1-1; 7 bases are shared with TRBD1. V shed 5 bases and J 4 bases; nucleotides not matched to a gene: 16. The CDR3 is 17 amino acids. Germline V gene lookup returns CDR1 MNHEY and CDR2 SMNVEV (reference sequence). Here the CDR3 reads CASSRATLQGRVTEAFF. As DNA, the CDR3 is TGTGCCAGCAGTCGGGCAACGTTACAGGGGAGAGTCACTGAAGCTTTCTTT.

V and J are TRBV6-1 and TRBJ1-5; unclear D gene. CDR1 and CDR2 (germline): MNHNS, SASEGT. The V end lost 0 bases, the J end lost 7 bases, and 13 bases lay between the germline ends. The CDR3 is made up of 15 amino acids. The CDR3 DNA is TGTGCCAGCAGTGAAGCGGGTGTATGGGGACAGCCCCAGCATTTT. This encodes CASSEAGVWGQPQHF.

V and J are TRBV21-1 and TRBJ1-3. TRBV21-1 is recorded as a pseudogene. The CDR3 loop spans 10 amino acids. The CDR3 region is CASSNCTIYF. CDR3 DNA sequence: TGTGCCAGCAGCAACTGCACCATATATTTT.

The V and J genes are TRBV2 and TRBJ2-3, with no clear D. The V gene's germline CDR1 is SNHLY and CDR2 FYNNEI. The CDR3 spans 16 residues. V lost 6 bases to trimming and J lost 4 bases, with 20 bases between them. CDR3 sequence reads: CASRLRASPAPDTQYF. The CDR3 DNA follows: TGTGCCAGCAGATTAAGGGCCTCCCCAGCTCCAGATACGCAGTATTTT.

This clone appeared a few times. The CDR3 nucleotides read TGTGCCAGCAGCAGTGGGACCAAAAACATTCAGTACTTC. The encoded protein is CASSSGTKNIQYF. The chain uses TRBV3-1 (or the pseudogene TRBV3-2) and TRBJ2-4; D gene unclear. Germline V gene lookup returns CDR1 LGHDT and CDR2 YNNKEL (reference sequence). The CDR3 runs 13 residues. Trimming cost V 5 bases and J 2 bases, with 7 bases left between them.

The V gene is TRBV7-3, the J gene TRBJ2-3, with D unclear. Per germline, CDR1 SGHTA and CDR2 FQGTGA. Between the trimmed V and J ends, which lost 4 bases and 0 bases, there was a span of 11 bases. This CDR3 region has 15 residues. In DNA, the CDR3 is TGTGCCAGCAGCTCCACCGGGCGGAGCACAGATACGCAGTATTTT. Protein: CASSSTGRSTDTQYF.

The chain has TRBV6-5 and TRBJ1-6; D not certain. The CDR3 contains 14 residues. V was pared by 2 bases and J by 7 bases, with 9 bases between. Germline V gene sequence: CDR1 MNHEY, CDR2 SVGAGI. Here the CDR3 reads CASSYARINSPLHF. The DNA for the CDR3 is TGTGCCAGCAGTTACGCCCGTATCAATTCACCCCTCCACTTT.

The chain combines TRBV3-1 (or the pseudogene TRBV3-2) with TRBJ2-7; 8 bases fit TRBD1. The length of the CDR3 is 14 residues. Germline trimming cut 1 base from V and 2 bases from J; bases unmatched to any gene: 1. Germline values: CDR1 LGHDT, CDR2 YNNKEL (reference sequence). The CDR3 DNA reads TGTGCCAGCAGCCAAGCGACAGGGGCCTACGAGCAGTACTTC. Amino acid sequence: CASSQATGAYEQYF.

The V call is TRBV6-5, the J call TRBJ1-2, with TRBD1 as a possible D gene (5 bases). The germline CDR1 and CDR2 sequences are MNHEY and SVGAGI. V shed 3 bases and J shed 3 bases, with 11 bases lying between them. The CDR3 runs to 14 residues. The CDR3 is CASSYSRAHYGYTF. The DNA of the CDR3 is TGTGCCAGCAGTTATTCCAGGGCTCACTATGGCTACACCTTC.